The clone carrying this T cell receptor (beta chain) has a handful of counts. What it binds is not known. The record originates from a study of molecular identifiers for immune sequencing clone quantification. Looking at the study overall: Naive CD8 RNA (around 20,000 or 100,000 cells) was divided into five aliquots, with four sequenced.

V gave up 0 bases and J gave up 2 bases; unmatched junction bases: 6. This CDR3 has 18 residues. CDR1 and CDR2 from the germline V gene are LGHDT and YNNKEL (reference sequence). Study-wide findings and caveats: Clones above 20 RNA copies contained over 97% of effector molecules and under 1% of naive molecules.

TCRdb reprocessed the PCR reads via MiXCR and lists one record per CDR3 protein. The table records about 630,000 distinct CDR3 sequences, approximately 24% of them present only once. The sequenced sample consisted of naive CD8+ T cells from blood, with Jurkat cell RNA spiked in. Noted subset: FACS-sorted CD8+CD4-CCR7+CD45RA+ naive T cells. The TCR originated in a human donor in good health. Some libraries in this study had Jurkat cell RNA spiked in. The rearrangement joins TRBV3-1 to TRBJ2-1; TRBD2 matches at 11 bases. CDR3 amino acids: CASSQDLAGGFTYNEQFF. DNA of the CDR3: TGTGCCAGCAGCCAAGATCTAGCGGGAGGATTCACCTACAATGAGCAGTTCTTC.